The clone carrying this T cell receptor beta chain was seen only a few times. Its antigen is unknown. Reverse transcription of all isolated RNA meant that expressed TCRB transcripts were sequenced. Only in-frame clones appear in the TCRdb table, and some are missing; sequencing was by immunoSEQ multiplex PCR. The profile shows 150,000 to 200,000 clones, over 55% of them singletons. The sample comes from a study of beta chain features in type 1 diabetes. The CDR3 sequence is 16 residues long. The ends were cut back, 2 bases at V and 0 bases at J, with 14 bases in the middle. The germline V gene has CDR1 GTSNPN and CDR2 SVGIG (reference sequence). Stem cell-like memory, regulatory, central memory and naive CD4+ cells were sorted via CD45RO/CCR7/CD25/CD127/CD95/CD27. General study points: Patients with Type 1 diabetes showed moderately but significantly shorter TCRB CDR3s in all four CD4+ subsets.

The sequenced material came from naive CD4+ T cells from blood. This TCR derives from a man in his thirties or forties with type 1 diabetes. This chain uses TRBV30 with TRBJ1-3; D gene ambiguous. The CDR3 loop reads CAWSPMTRLSGNTIYF. CDR3 nucleotides: TGTGCCTGGAGTCCGATGACAAGACTCTCTGGAAACACCATATATTTT.